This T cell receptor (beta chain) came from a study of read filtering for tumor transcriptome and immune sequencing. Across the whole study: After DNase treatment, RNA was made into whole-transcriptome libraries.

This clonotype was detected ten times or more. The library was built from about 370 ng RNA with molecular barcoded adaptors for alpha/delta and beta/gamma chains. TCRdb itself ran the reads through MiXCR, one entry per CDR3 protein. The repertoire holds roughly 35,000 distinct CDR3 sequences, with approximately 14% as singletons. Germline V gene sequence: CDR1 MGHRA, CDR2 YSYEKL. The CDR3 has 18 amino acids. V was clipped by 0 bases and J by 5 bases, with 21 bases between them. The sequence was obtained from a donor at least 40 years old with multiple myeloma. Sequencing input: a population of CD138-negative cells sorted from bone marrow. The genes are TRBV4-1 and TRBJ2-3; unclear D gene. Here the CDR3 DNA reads TGCGCCAGCAGCCAAGATAATGGGGTCCTGTCGACCAGAGATACGCAGTATTTT. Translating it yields CASSQDNGVLSTRDTQYF.